These 29 T cell receptor beta chains originate from one sample sequenced in a study of beta chain features in type 1 diabetes. TCRB transcripts that were expressed got sequenced, as all of the isolated RNA had been reverse transcribed. Libraries were prepared by immunoSEQ multiplex PCR; TCRdb keeps only in-frame clonotypes and omits some of them. The sample holds under 300,000 clones, approximately 8.1% seen once. Sequences were obtained from central memory CD4+ T cells from blood. These receptors originate from a woman between 18 and 30 years old in good health.

The table lists this clone with a few counts. The chain combines TRBV30 with TRBJ2-7; D perhaps matches TRBD1 (8 bases). V lost 7 bases and J 7 bases, leaving 20 bases between the germline ends. This CDR3 region has 13 residues. The germline V gene encodes CDR1 GTSNPN and CDR2 SVGIG (reference sequence). CDR3 residues: CAYHTGGVREQYF. The CDR3 DNA reads as TGTGCCTACCACACAGGGGGGGTTCGGGAGCAGTACTTC.

This clone appeared a few times. The genes are TRBV6-5 and TRBJ2-7; D assignment may be TRBD1 or TRBD2 (7 bases each). This CDR3 contains 15 residues. V was clipped by 5 bases and J by 4 bases, with 18 bases between them. Looked up from germline, CDR1 is MNHEY and CDR2 is SVGAGI. CDR3 DNA: TGTGCCAGCAGTAGTCAGGGGGGGAGGTGGTACGAGCAGTACGTC. This encodes CASSSQGGRWYEQYV.

The sample holds a few counts of this clone. The rearrangement links TRBV20-1 to TRBJ2-1; a weak D match, TRBD1 (5 bases). Germline CDR1 reads DFQATT; CDR2 reads SNEGSKA (reference sequence). CDR3 length equals 11 residues. V was trimmed by 7 bases and J by 3 bases, leaving 7 bases between them. The CDR3 sequence is CSGQGYNEQFF. In DNA form, the CDR3 reads TGCAGTGGGCAGGGCTACAATGAGCAGTTCTTC.

In this sample, this clone turned up many times. V gene TRBV18 combines with J gene TRBJ1-5, with D perhaps TRBD1 (5 bases). Trimming took 3 bases from V and 2 from J, leaving 14 bases between them. The CDR3 contains 16 residues. Germline CDR1 is KGHSH and CDR2 is LQKENI. This CDR3 is CASSPGYGGGNQPQHF. As DNA, the CDR3 is TGTGCCAGCTCACCGGGGTACGGGGGAGGCAATCAGCCCCAGCATTTT.

This clone was seen a handful of times. This chain uses TRBV13 with TRBJ2-7, with D perhaps matching TRBD1 (5 bases). This CDR3 comprises 17 residues. CDR1 and CDR2 from the germline V gene are PRHDT and FYEKMQ (reference sequence). The V gene lost 4 bases and the J gene lost 3 bases, with 22 bases spanning the gap. This CDR3 is CASSSSRKGRPIYEQYV. CDR3 nucleotide sequence: TGTGCCAGCAGCTCCTCTCGCAAGGGGCGTCCTATCTACGAGCAGTACGTC.

V is TRBV19 and J is TRBJ1-5, with D hard to call. The germline V gene encodes CDR1 LNHDA and CDR2 SQIVND (reference sequence). The CDR3 totals 16 residues. Between the trimmed V and J ends, which lost 1 base and 0 bases, there was a span of 10 bases. The CDR3 protein is CASSIVLIYSNQPQHF. The CDR3 DNA reads TGTGCCAGTAGTATAGTCCTGATCTATAGCAATCAGCCCCAGCATTTT.

This clone was seen many times. The chain employs TRBV14 and TRBJ2-1; 10 nucleotides align to TRBD2. V shed 6 bases and J 4 bases; nucleotides not matched to a gene: 3. CDR3 size: 14 residues. Germline values: CDR1 SGHDN, CDR2 FVKESK. The DNA for the CDR3 is TGTGCCAGCAGACTAGCGGGGCTATACAATGAGCAGTTCTTC. Its translation is CASRLAGLYNEQFF.

The rearrangement joins TRBV7-2 to TRBJ1-5; no clear D. The germline gives CDR1 SGHTA, CDR2 FQGNSA. The germline V and J ends were trimmed by 0 bases and 1 base, with 7 bases remaining between them. The CDR3 totals 15 residues. The CDR3 nucleotides are TGTGCCAGCAGCTTAGCTGGCGCCAGCAATCAGCCCCAGCATTTT. As protein: CASSLAGASNQPQHF.

This clone was seen a few times. This chain connects TRBV7-9 to TRBJ1-1, with a tentative D call TRBD1 (5 bases). Germline V gene lookup returns CDR1 SEHNR and CDR2 FQNEAQ (reference sequence). The CDR3 spans 13 residues. V lost 3 bases, J lost 3 bases, and 8 bases lay in between. For the CDR3, the DNA is TGTGCCAGCAGCTTCTCGGGGGACACTGAAGCTTTCTTT. Amino acids: CASSFSGDTEAFF.

This clone has a handful of counts. This chain links TRBV5-1 with TRBJ2-2; the match to TRBD1 covers 7 bases. From germline, CDR1 is SGHRS and CDR2 YFSETQ. After removal of 4 bases from V and 0 bases from J, the junction contained 6 bases not matched to a gene. The CDR3 extends over 16 amino acids. Here the CDR3 reads CASSMAGTANTGELFF. CDR3 nucleotides: TGCGCCAGCAGCATGGCCGGGACAGCGAACACCGGGGAGCTGTTTTTT.

V and J are TRBV7-2 and TRBJ2-3; D is perhaps TRBD1 (7 bases). The V and J ends lost 0 bases and 11 bases respectively, with 12 bases between them. From germline, CDR1 is SGHTA and CDR2 FQGNSA. This CDR3 contains 13 residues. CDR3 nucleotides: TGTGCCAGCAGCTTAGCGACAGGGAGGAAGCAGTATTTT. It translates to CASSLATGRKQYF. Variable domain in full (rest from reference TRBV7-2 and TRBJ2-3): GAGVSQSPSNKVTEKGKDVELRCDPISGHTALYWYRQSLGQGLEFLIYFQGNSAPDKSGLPSDRFSAERTGGSVSTLTIQRTQQEDSAVYLCASSLATGRKQYFGPGTRLTVL.

This clone turned up a few times. This chain links TRBV5-1 with TRBJ1-4; D gene ambiguous. The CDR3 length is 14 residues. Germline CDR1 SGHRS, CDR2 YFSETQ. Trimming took 1 base from V and 0 from J, leaving 4 bases between them. The CDR3 region has the DNA TGCGCCAGCAGCTTGACAGCAACTAATGAAAAACTGTTTTTT. It translates to CASSLTATNEKLFF. Based on the CDR3 plus reference TRBV5-1 and TRBJ1-4, the full variable domain is KAGVTQTPRYLIKTRGQQVTLSCSPISGHRSVSWYQQTPGQGLQFLFEYFSETQRNKGNFPGRFSGRQFSNSRSEMNVSTLELGDSALYLCASSLTATNEKLFFGSGTQLSVL.

This clone was counted at least ten times. The chain uses TRBV11-3 and TRBJ2-2; 8 bases fit TRBD1. Germline V gene data show CDR1 as SGHNT and CDR2 as YENEEA. Unmatched junction bases numbered 2, after V lost 5 bases and J lost 0 bases. The CDR3 is made up of 15 amino acids. The CDR3 is CASSRDRTNTGELFF. CDR3 nucleotides: TGTGCCAGCAGCCGGGACAGGACGAACACCGGGGAGCTGTTTTTT.

The chain joins TRBV19 to TRBJ1-3, with 8 bases identical to TRBD1. CDR1 is LNHDA and CDR2 is SQIVND in the germline V gene (reference sequence). CDR3 length equals 14 residues. V dropped 7 bases and J dropped 5; count of bases not matched to a gene: 7. The CDR3 spells CASTPTGARNTIYF. Here the CDR3 DNA reads TGTGCCAGTACCCCGACAGGGGCGAGAAACACCATATATTTT.

This clone was seen a handful of times. The chain uses TRBV7-9 and TRBJ1-2, with D unclear. V was clipped by 2 bases and J by 6 bases, with 10 bases between them. Germline CDR1 SEHNR, CDR2 FQNEAQ (reference sequence). The CDR3 loop spans 13 amino acids. The CDR3 region has the DNA TGTGCCAGCAGCTTATCGGTAGCTCATGGCTACACCTTC. It translates to CASSLSVAHGYTF. Full variable domain (missing parts from reference TRBV7-9 and TRBJ1-2): DTGVSQNPRHKITKRGQNVTFRCDPISEHNRLYWYRQTLGQGPEFLTYFQNEAQLEKSRLLSDRFSAERPKGSFSTLEIQRTEQGDSAMYLCASSLSVAHGYTFGSGTRLTVV.

The chain recombines TRBV4-3 with TRBJ1-2; TRBD1 might be the D (5 bases). Germline V CDR1 and CDR2: LGHNA, YSLEER. This CDR3 has 14 residues. Trimming took off 0 bases at V and 7 bases at J, with 12 bases between the two ends. The CDR3 loop is CASSQDRGFRGYTF. In DNA, the CDR3 is TGCGCCAGCAGCCAAGATCGGGGGTTTCGTGGCTACACCTTC.

Only a few counts were recorded for this clone. The chain combines TRBV7-2 with TRBJ1-2, with a possible D match to TRBD1 (6 bases). V lost 5 bases and J 5 bases, leaving 12 bases between the germline ends. Germline V CDR1 and CDR2: SGHTA, FQGNSA. This CDR3 is built from 13 residues. As DNA, the CDR3 is TGTGCCAGCAGCCGCGACAGGTATTATGGCTACACCTTC. Its protein is CASSRDRYYGYTF.

This clone was counted between two and nine times. The gene calls are TRBV4-1 and TRBJ2-5; D is unresolved. Germline-derived CDR1 and CDR2 are MGHRA and YSYEKL. This CDR3 spans 12 amino acids. V was cut by 5 bases and J by 0 bases, with 4 bases left in between. CDR3 nucleotides: TGCGCCAGCAGCGCGAACCAAGAGACCCAGTACTTC. Protein product: CASSANQETQYF.

This clone was seen a handful of times. CDR3 loop: CSVVEGYNEKLFF. The CDR3 region has the DNA TGCAGCGTTGTAGAGGGTTATAATGAAAAACTGTTTTTT. This chain joins TRBV29-1 and TRBJ1-4; D remains ambiguous. This CDR3 is built from 13 residues. V was trimmed by 4 bases and J by 4 bases, leaving 10 bases between them. Germline V CDR1 and CDR2: SQVTM, ANQGSEA.

There are a few counts of this clone. This chain joins TRBV5-1 and TRBJ2-1, with 8 bases fitting TRBD2. Germline CDR1 reads SGHRS; CDR2 reads YFSETQ. The CDR3 loop spans 15 amino acids. Trimming removed 4 bases from V and 7 bases from J; junction bases left unmatched: 10. The CDR3 sequence: CASSRGGSEGNEQFF. The CDR3 bases are TGCGCCAGCAGCCGGGGGGGCAGCGAGGGGAATGAGCAGTTCTTC.

This clone was detected only a few times. V gene TRBV6-5 combines with J gene TRBJ2-1; D may be TRBD1 or TRBD2 (6 bases each). The CDR3 is made up of 14 amino acids. Germline-derived CDR1 and CDR2 are MNHEY and SVGAGI. V was pared by 5 bases and J by 3 bases, with 11 bases between. The chain's CDR3 is CASSGGRVYNEQFF. The CDR3 coding sequence is TGTGCCAGCAGTGGGGGGCGGGTCTACAATGAGCAGTTCTTC.

This clone was recorded at least ten times. J is TRBJ2-1 and V is TRBV2; D possibly corresponds to TRBD1 (5 bases). The CDR3 length is 14 residues. V lost 7 bases and J lost 6, with 16 bases in between. CDR1 SNHLY and CDR2 FYNNEI come from the germline V gene. The DNA for the CDR3 is TGTGCCAGCACATCGCAGGGAAGGGGCAATGAGCAGTTCTTC. Protein product: CASTSQGRGNEQFF.

This clone was found a few times. This chain connects TRBV6-1 to TRBJ1-5, with 8 bases identical to TRBD1. The germline CDR1 and CDR2 sequences are MNHNS and SASEGT. This CDR3 is built from 17 residues. The V gene end was trimmed by 2 bases and the J gene end by 2 bases; junction bases not matched to a gene: 8. The CDR3 protein is CASSEFATGVGNQPQHF. CDR3 in DNA: TGTGCCAGCAGTGAATTCGCGACAGGGGTCGGCAATCAGCCCCAGCATTTT.

The chain carries TRBV28 and TRBJ2-1; 7 positions match TRBD2. The CDR3 totals 17 residues. CDR1 is MDHEN, CDR2 SYDVKM, per germline. The V and J ends lost 2 bases and 0 bases, in that order; junction bases with no gene match: 7. DNA of the CDR3: TGTGCCAGCAGTTTACTTGACGGGGGGAGCTCCTACAATGAGCAGTTCTTC. Protein product: CASSLLDGGSSYNEQFF.

The rearrangement joins TRBV11-3 to TRBJ1-4, with 9 bases lining up with TRBD1. CDR1 is SGHNT and CDR2 is YENEEA in the germline V gene. This CDR3 contains 15 residues. The V gene end was trimmed by 1 base and the J gene end by 6 bases; junction bases not matched to a gene: 3. CDR3 region: CASSLGDRDHEKLFF. The CDR3 bases are TGTGCCAGCAGCTTAGGGGACAGGGACCATGAAAAACTGTTTTTT. Together with reference TRBV11-3 and TRBJ1-4, the CDR3 gives the full variable domain: EAGVVQSPRYKIIEKKQPVAFWCNPISGHNTLYWYLQNLGQGPELLIRYENEEAVDDSQLPKDRFSAERLKGVDSTLKIQPAELGDSAVYLCASSLGDRDHEKLFFGSGTQLSVL.

Many counts were recorded for this clone. This rearrangement joins TRBV7-3 to TRBJ2-1; 10 bases fit TRBD2. Germline CDR1 is SGHTA and CDR2 is FQGTGA. J gave up 7 bases and V 3 bases, and 6 bases lay outside the gene matches. The CDR3 runs to 15 residues. The CDR3 protein is CASSFRLAGSNEQFF. Written as DNA, the CDR3 is TGTGCCAGCAGCTTTCGACTAGCGGGCTCTAATGAGCAGTTCTTC.

This clone was counted only a few times. The genes are TRBV7-8 and TRBJ1-3; D may be TRBD1 (6 bases). Trimming removed 5 bases from V and 0 bases from J, with 17 bases in between. The germline CDR1 and CDR2 sequences are SGHVS and FQNEAQ. The CDR3 is 17 residues long. CDR3 DNA: TGTGCCAGCAGCCCGATTGGGGGGGCCTACTCTGGAAACACCATATATTTT. Residues: CASSPIGGAYSGNTIYF.

This clone has only a few counts. The J gene is TRBJ1-3, the V gene TRBV9; D remains unclear. The germline V gene has CDR1 SGDLS and CDR2 YYNGEE. The CDR3 covers 15 residues. V lost 1 base and J 0 bases, leaving 8 bases between the germline ends. CDR3 DNA: TGTGCCAGCAGCGTAATGGAGAGCTCTGGAAACACCATATATTTT. Encoded protein: CASSVMESSGNTIYF.

V is TRBV7-2 and J is TRBJ1-1; no reliable D call. The CDR3 has 14 amino acids. Trimming stripped 1 base from V and 4 bases from J, with 10 bases between. Per the germline V gene, CDR1 is SGHTA and CDR2 is FQGNSA. CDR3 nucleotide sequence: TGTGCCAGCAGCTTAGGCCCTACGGCCACTGAAGCTTTCTTT. Translated, it gives CASSLGPTATEAFF.